The clone carrying this T cell receptor (beta chain) occurred many times. Its specificity is unknown. V was clipped by 5 bases and J by 5 bases; unmatched bases: 5. This CDR3 has 13 residues. The germline V gene has CDR1 SGHKS and CDR2 YYEKEE (reference sequence). This sample is part of a study of blood T cells in healthy people across ages. Study-level results: More naive CD4+ cells and higher diversity marked long-lived donors relative to aged donors.

Together with a sample-barcoded 5' primer, a J-beta primer mix was included in a second PCR lasting about 6 to 11 cycles. TCRdb processed the 5' RACE reads anew with MiXCR; each CDR3 protein has one entry. Here the sample spans around 1,700,000 distinct CDR3 sequences, roughly 27% being singletons. This TCR was recovered from a woman in her twenties or thirties in good health. The source material was blood. This rearrangement joins TRBV5-5 to TRBJ2-5, with 8 bases aligning to TRBD1. The CDR3 loop reads CASRDRVKETQYF. The CDR3 nucleotides read TGTGCCAGCAGGGACAGGGTAAAGGAGACCCAGTACTTC.